The 15 T cell receptor beta chains listed next were all sequenced from one sample in a study of PD-L1 blockade in urothelial cancer. Profiling relied on immunoSEQ multiplex PCR, and the TCRdb table lists in-frame clones only, not all of them. The sample has about 88,000 clones, approximately 90% seen once; the top ten hold roughly a tenth. Sequencing used PBMCs, obtained around atezolizumab (anti-PD-L1) treatment. All receptors come from a man between 60 and 75 years old with urothelial cancer.

In its sample, this clone was seen a few times. The rearrangement joins TRBV7-9 to TRBJ1-4; D is unclear. The CDR3 runs to 12 residues. Germline-derived CDR1 and CDR2 are SEHNR and FQNEAQ (reference sequence). V lost 1 base, J lost 16 bases, and 13 bases lay in between. As DNA, the CDR3 is TGTGCCAGCAGCTTAGAAGACTCCGGGAGGTTTTTT. This gives the protein CASSLEDSGRFF.

This chain uses TRBV6-4 with TRBJ1-4, with D possibly matching TRBD1 (6 bases). Trimming cost V 8 bases and J 4 bases, with 20 bases left between them. The CDR3 loop spans 16 amino acids. Germline V CDR1 and CDR2: MRHNA, SNTAGT. In DNA form, the CDR3 reads TGTGCCAGCCTAAAGCACAGGGCGTGGGGTAATGAAAAACTGTTTTTT. Its translation: CASLKHRAWGNEKLFF.

V and J are TRBV6-1 and TRBJ2-1; 9 nucleotides align to TRBD1. The CDR3 is made up of 14 amino acids. From germline, CDR1 is MNHNS and CDR2 SASEGT. With V trimmed by 2 bases and J by 13 bases, 9 bases remained unmatched. In DNA form, the CDR3 reads TGTGCCAGCAGTGAAATCGACAGGGGGGCGGGCCAGTTCTTC. It encodes CASSEIDRGAGQFF.

For this clone: An end of the junction does not agree with germline; a read error may underlie this. The J gene is TRBJ2-7, the V gene TRBV30; a weak D match, TRBD1 (6 bases). The germline V gene encodes CDR1 GTSNPN and CDR2 SVGIG (reference sequence). The CDR3 has 12 amino acids. Written as DNA, the CDR3 is TGTGCCTGGAGTGTAAGGTCAGGGGCCCAGACATTC. Amino acid sequence: CAWSVRSGAQTF.

The sample holds one count of this clone. The V and J genes are TRBV30 and TRBJ1-3; unclear D gene. The CDR3 totals 15 residues. CDR1 and CDR2 from the germline V gene are GTSNPN and SVGIG (reference sequence). V lost 3 bases and J lost 0, with 12 bases in between. The CDR3 protein is CAWRAAAFSGNTIYF. Written as DNA, the CDR3 is TGTGCCTGGAGGGCAGCGGCCTTCTCTGGAAACACCATATATTTT.

This chain links TRBV6-4 with TRBJ2-1; TRBD2 aligns across 15 bases. The germline V gene encodes CDR1 MRHNA and CDR2 SNTAGT. V gave up 9 bases and J gave up 4 bases; unmatched junction bases: 4. There are 15 residues in the CDR3. In DNA form, the CDR3 reads TGTGCCAGAGGACTAGCGGGAGGGTGGTACAATGAGCAGTTCTTC. This gives the protein CARGLAGGWYNEQFF.

This chain joins TRBV2 and TRBJ1-2; unclear D gene. From germline, CDR1 is SNHLY and CDR2 FYNNEI. This CDR3 has 12 residues. Between the trimmed V and J ends, which lost 4 bases and 3 bases, there was a span of 6 bases. The CDR3 here is CASSGGDYGYTF. The CDR3 DNA reads as TGTGCCAGCAGTGGAGGTGACTATGGCTACACCTTC.

J is TRBJ2-1 and V is TRBV11-3; the match to TRBD2 covers 8 bases. There are 16 residues in the CDR3. Germline values: CDR1 SGHNT, CDR2 YENEEA. V shed 6 bases and J 4 bases; nucleotides not matched to a gene: 11. In DNA, the CDR3 is TGTGCCAGCAGTTTACTCGGACTAGCAGCTTACAATGAGCAGTTCTTC. It specifies CASSLLGLAAYNEQFF.

CDR3 protein: CAWSVVRGNSPLHF. CDR3 in DNA: TGTGCCTGGAGTGTAGTCAGGGGTAATTCACCCCTCCACTTT. This chain connects TRBV30 to TRBJ1-6, with TRBD1 as a possible D gene (6 bases). The CDR3 length is 14 residues. Deletions cut 0 bases from V and 6 bases from J, with 9 bases between. CDR1 is GTSNPN and CDR2 is SVGIG in the germline V gene (reference sequence).

The gene calls are TRBV5-6 and TRBJ2-3, with 7 bases aligning to TRBD1. Per germline, CDR1 SGHDT and CDR2 YYEEEE. V shed 6 bases and J 2 bases; nucleotides not matched to a gene: 12. The CDR3 runs to 16 residues. The CDR3 bases are TGTGCCAGCAACCCTTCTTTGGGACAGATCACAGATACGCAGTATTTT. It specifies CASNPSLGQITDTQYF.

The V and J genes are TRBV6-4 and TRBJ1-2; 7 bases match TRBD1. From germline, CDR1 is MRHNA and CDR2 SNTAGT. Trimming removed 3 bases from V and 4 bases from J; junction bases left unmatched: 5. CDR3 size: 14 residues. The CDR3 protein is CASSEGGAGYGYTF. DNA for the CDR3: TGTGCCAGCAGTGAAGGGGGCGCGGGCTATGGCTACACCTTC.

The rearrangement uses TRBV7-2 and TRBJ2-7, with 7 bases identical to TRBD2. Germline trimming cut 8 bases from V and 0 bases from J; bases unmatched to any gene: 7. Germline lookup yields CDR1 SGHTA and CDR2 FQGNSA. The CDR3 totals 14 residues. This CDR3 reads CASGSGGSSYEQYF. CDR3 DNA: TGTGCCAGCGGATCGGGGGGAAGCTCCTACGAGCAGTACTTC.

V is TRBV29-1 and J is TRBJ2-1; 7 bases are shared with TRBD2. Germline CDR1 SQVTM, CDR2 ANQGSEA. The CDR3 contains 12 residues. J lost 3 bases, V lost 6 bases, and 2 bases had no gene match. The CDR3 sequence is CSVRDYYNEQFF. The DNA for the CDR3 is TGCAGCGTGCGGGACTACTACAATGAGCAGTTCTTC.

The count of this clone is one. This CDR3 reads CASSFSASSYNEQFF. The CDR3 region has the DNA TGTGCCAGCAGCTTTAGCGCGAGCTCCTACAATGAGCAGTTCTTC. This rearrangement joins TRBV7-2 to TRBJ2-1; TRBD2 is a possible D gene (5 bases). Trimming removed 3 bases at V and 0 bases at J, with 9 bases between. Germline assignment: CDR1 SGHTA and CDR2 FQGNSA. CDR3 length: 15 amino acids.

The V gene is TRBV29-1, the J gene TRBJ2-1; tentative D call: TRBD2 (7 bases). Trimming left V 3 bases short and J 2 bases short, with 11 bases between. Per the germline V gene, CDR1 is SQVTM and CDR2 is ANQGSEA. The CDR3 has 14 residues. The CDR3 sequence: CSVDGGDTYNEQFF. The CDR3 DNA reads as TGCAGCGTTGATGGGGGGGACACCTACAATGAGCAGTTCTTC.